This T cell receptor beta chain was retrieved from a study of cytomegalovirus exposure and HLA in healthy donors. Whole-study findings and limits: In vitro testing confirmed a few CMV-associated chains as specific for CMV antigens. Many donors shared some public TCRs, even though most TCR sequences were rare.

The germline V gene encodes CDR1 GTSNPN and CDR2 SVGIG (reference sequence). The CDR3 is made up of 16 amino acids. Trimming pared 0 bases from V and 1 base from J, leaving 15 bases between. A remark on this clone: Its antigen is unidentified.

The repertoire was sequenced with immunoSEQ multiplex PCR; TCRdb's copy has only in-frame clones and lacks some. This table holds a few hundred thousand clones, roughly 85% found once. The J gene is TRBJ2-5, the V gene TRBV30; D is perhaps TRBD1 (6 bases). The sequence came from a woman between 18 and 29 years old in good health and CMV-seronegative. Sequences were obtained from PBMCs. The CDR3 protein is CAWSVSQGSFQETQYF. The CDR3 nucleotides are TGTGCCTGGAGTGTATCCCAGGGGAGTTTCCAAGAGACCCAGTACTTC.